This T cell receptor beta chain comes out of a study of identifying expanded T cells in peripheral blood. The V gene end was trimmed by 2 bases and the J gene end by 3 bases; junction bases not matched to a gene: 10. Germline CDR1 reads SGHRS; CDR2 reads YFSETQ. This CDR3 has 17 amino acids. Sequencing was performed with immunoSEQ multiplex PCR; in TCRdb, only in-frame clones are kept and a portion is missing. The sample records over 90,000 clones, around 88% being singletons. No infections or other immune events were documented during collection. V gene TRBV5-1 combines with J gene TRBJ1-1; the match to TRBD1 covers 10 bases. Sequenced sample: blood. The clonotype comes from a person aged 18 to 75 in good health. The CDR3 DNA reads as TGCGCCAGCAGCTTCATGGGACAGGGGCTTCTGGACACTGAAGCTTTCTTT. It translates to CASSFMGQGLLDTEAFF.